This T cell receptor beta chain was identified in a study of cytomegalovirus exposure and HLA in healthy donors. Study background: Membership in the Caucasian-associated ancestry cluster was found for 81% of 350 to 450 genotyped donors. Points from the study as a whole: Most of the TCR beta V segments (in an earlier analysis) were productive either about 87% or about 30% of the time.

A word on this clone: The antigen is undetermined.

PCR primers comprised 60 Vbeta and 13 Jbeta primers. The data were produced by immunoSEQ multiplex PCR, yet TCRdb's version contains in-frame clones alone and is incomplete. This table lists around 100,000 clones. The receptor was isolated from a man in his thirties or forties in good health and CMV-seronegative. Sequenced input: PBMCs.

The CDR3 protein is CASSQGPKTDTQYF. In DNA form, the CDR3 reads TGTGCCAGCAGCCAGGGGCCCAAGACAGATACGCAGTATTTT. The chain has TRBV11-3 and TRBJ2-3, with D possibly being TRBD1 (6 bases). From germline, CDR1 is SGHNT and CDR2 YENEEA. This CDR3 region has 14 residues. Trimming shortened V by 5 bases and J by 3 bases, and 12 bases separated the two germline ends.